These 21 T cell receptor beta chains were sequenced from one sample in a study of regulatory T cells in long-lasting Graves disease (dated by TCRdb to the early 2020s). The sample's time point label, in plain terms: newly diagnosed GD, antithyroid drugs for less than 3 months. For both TCR sequencing and RNA sequencing, RNA was extracted from PBMCs in TRIzol. Library prep was done by multiplex PCR. The sample was run on an Illumina HiSeq 4000. CDR3 regions were amplified by Arm-PCR with iRepertoire HTBI primers to construct TCR beta libraries. TCRdb applied fastp at Q25 and MiXCR to the public reads, then kept only in-frame beta chains. Records with the same CDR3 protein are collapsed into one entry carrying the most frequent genes and DNA. Within this sample are around 250,000 distinct CDR3 sequences, with 18% of them counted one time only. The leading ten clones occupy about 15% of the sample. A further study also used this sample, focusing on T cells in Graves' hyperthyroidism and ophthalmopathy.

The specimen comprised peripheral blood mononuclear cells (PBMCs), sampled at new diagnosis, from a patient treated with antithyroid drugs. The origin of the receptors is a woman in her 30s with Graves disease. Donor details come from another sample of the same person, matched by shared clones.

This clonotype was recorded many times. V usage is TRBV5-6 and J usage is TRBJ2-2; 7 nucleotides line up with TRBD1. Trimming at V came to 0 bases and at J to 0 bases, leaving 2 bases not matched to a gene. Germline CDR1 is SGHDT and CDR2 is YYEEEE. The CDR3 consists of 16 residues. The CDR3: CASSLGQGANTGELFF. The CDR3 DNA reads TGTGCCAGCAGCTTGGGGCAGGGGGCGAACACCGGGGAGCTGTTTTTT.

Points on this clonotype: With a much larger clone just one base away, this may be a read error. The V call is TRBV7-2, the J call TRBJ2-3; 9 positions match TRBD2. V trimming: 7 bases; J trimming: 4 bases; junction bases outside the gene matches: 12. CDR1 and CDR2 (germline): SGHTA, FQGNSA. This CDR3 is built from 16 residues. The CDR3 region is CASNSLLAGGSDTQYF. The CDR3 DNA reads TGTGCCAGCAACTCGTTATTGGCGGGGGGGTCAGATACGCAGTATTTT.

The chain has TRBV20-1 and TRBJ2-3; D perhaps matches TRBD2 (6 bases). The ends were cut back, 0 bases at V and 5 bases at J, with 9 bases in the middle. The CDR3 totals 13 residues. Germline lookup yields CDR1 DFQATT and CDR2 SNEGSKA (reference sequence). The CDR3, as DNA: TGCAGTGCTAGAGAGTCGGGAGTAGATACGCAGTATTTT. Its protein is CSARESGVDTQYF.

The chain links TRBV10-3 to TRBJ2-7; maybe TRBD1 (6 bases). V was clipped by 2 bases and J by 1 base, with 9 bases between them. CDR1 and CDR2 from the germline V gene are ENHRY and SYGVKD. The CDR3 is 14 residues long. CDR3 sequence: CAISEVRGSYEQYF. The CDR3 nucleotides read TGTGCCATCAGTGAGGTCAGGGGTTCCTACGAGCAGTACTTC.

This clonotype occurred many times. The chain is built from TRBV9 and TRBJ1-2; D might be TRBD1 (5 bases). CDR3 size: 14 residues. Per germline, CDR1 SGDLS and CDR2 YYNGEE. The V and J ends lost 2 bases and 1 base respectively, with 9 bases between them. The CDR3 coding sequence is TGTGCCAGCAGCGTGGGGCTCAGTAACTATGGCTACACCTTC. It translates to CASSVGLSNYGYTF. The full variable domain, in which reference TRBV9 and TRBJ1-2 provide the parts outside the CDR3, is DSGVTQTPKHLITATGQRVTLRCSPRSGDLSVYWYQQSLDQGLQFLIQYYNGEERAKGNILERFSAQQFPDLHSELNLSSLELGDSALYFCASSVGLSNYGYTFGSGTRLTVV.

Points on this clonotype: A read error is possible here, since a much larger clone lies one base away. The V call is TRBV20-1, the J call TRBJ2-1, with D tentatively TRBD2 (5 bases). The CDR3 covers 14 residues. Germline CDR1 and CDR2: DFQATT and SNEGSKA (reference sequence). This CDR3 is CSADRGSSYNKQFF. DNA for the CDR3: TGCAGTGCCGACCGTGGGAGCTCCTACAATAAGCAGTTCTTC.

This clonotype has a count of ten or more. The chain carries TRBV20-1 and TRBJ2-3; D gene unclear. The CDR3 has 14 residues. V gave up 1 base and J gave up 2 bases, with 10 bases separating them. Germline values: CDR1 DFQATT, CDR2 SNEGSKA (reference sequence). The CDR3 protein is CSARVLANTDTQYF. As DNA, the CDR3 is TGCAGTGCTAGAGTGCTCGCGAACACAGATACGCAGTATTTT.

This clonotype was counted only a few times. DNA of the CDR3: TGTGCCATCAGTGAAGAAGCCCGTGATACGCAGTATTTT. The encoded protein is CAISEEARDTQYF. The gene calls are TRBV10-3 and TRBJ2-3; no clear D gene. Deletions cut 3 bases from V and 6 bases from J, with 10 bases between. The CDR3 length is 13 residues. Looked up from germline, CDR1 is ENHRY and CDR2 is SYGVKD.

This clonotype was recorded many times. V and J are TRBV5-1 and TRBJ1-2; D possibly corresponds to TRBD1 (6 bases). Germline CDR1 is SGHRS and CDR2 is YFSETQ. V lost 2 bases and J lost 5, with 43 bases in between. The CDR3 extends over 24 amino acids. CDR3 in amino acids: CASSFGNARGGPVGDKRWGYGYTF. CDR3 sequence (DNA): TGCGCCAGCAGCTTTGGAAATGCTAGGGGAGGCCCGGTCGGGGACAAACGATGGGGATATGGCTACACCTTC.

There are many counts of this clonotype. The chain recombines TRBV19 with TRBJ1-2; 7 bases fit TRBD1. The CDR3 extends over 14 amino acids. V shed 4 bases, J shed 4 bases, and the junction held 6 bases outside the gene matches. Germline CDR1 and CDR2: LNHDA and SQIVND (reference sequence). CDR3 bases: TGTGCCAGTAGTACGGGACAGACGGCCTATGGCTACACCTTC. Its protein is CASSTGQTAYGYTF. The full variable domain, with the rest looked up from reference TRBV19 and TRBJ1-2, is DGGITQSPKYLFRKEGQNVTLSCEQNLNHDAMYWYRQDPGQGLRLIYYSQIVNDFQKGDIAEGYSVSREKKESFPLTVTSAQKNPTAFYLCASSTGQTAYGYTFGSGTRLTVV.

The sample holds many counts of this clonotype. The rearrangement uses TRBV3-1 and TRBJ1-1, with D unresolved. This CDR3 contains 13 residues. Germline V CDR1 and CDR2: LGHDT, YNNKEL (reference sequence). V shed 4 bases and J shed 1 base, with 7 bases lying between them. CDR3 amino acids: CASSLLENTEAFF. CDR3 nucleotide sequence: TGTGCCAGCAGCCTCTTGGAGAACACTGAAGCTTTCTTT.

This clonotype was seen ten or more times. The chain is built from TRBV5-6 and TRBJ2-1; D unclear. Per the germline V gene, CDR1 is SGHDT and CDR2 is YYEEEE. CDR3 length equals 11 residues. Trimming stripped 2 bases from V and 5 bases from J, with 2 bases between. CDR3 loop: CASSFHNEQFF. The CDR3 DNA reads TGTGCCAGCAGCTTTCACAATGAGCAGTTCTTC.

The chain has TRBV27 and TRBJ2-3; 7 bases match TRBD2. TRBJ2-1 explains the end of the DNA better; the J call may be wrong. Germline V gene data show CDR1 as MNHEY and CDR2 as SMNVEV (reference sequence). This CDR3 is built from 15 residues. CDR3 protein: CASSSGGIRGREQFF. The CDR3 coding sequence is TGTGCCAGCAGTTCGGGAGGCATCAGAGGGCGGGAGCAGTTCTTC.

In its sample, this clonotype was seen many times. The chain uses TRBV20-1 and TRBJ2-5; D unclear. Per the germline V gene, CDR1 is DFQATT and CDR2 is SNEGSKA (reference sequence). The CDR3 has 11 amino acids. Trimming removed 6 bases from V and 5 bases from J, with 10 bases in between. The DNA for the CDR3 is TGCAGTGCGCCGATAAAGGAGACCCAGTACTTC. The encoded protein is CSAPIKETQYF.

This clonotype showed up many times. CDR3 protein: CASSNGADTEAFF. CDR3 nucleotides: TGTGCCAGCAGCAACGGGGCAGACACTGAAGCTTTCTTT. The J gene is TRBJ1-1, the V gene TRBV6-1, with D possibly TRBD1 on 5 matching bases. Between the trimmed V and J ends, which lost 6 bases and 3 bases, there was a span of 11 bases. The CDR3 has 13 residues. From germline, CDR1 is MNHNS and CDR2 SASEGT.

At least ten counts were recorded for this clonotype. The CDR3 reads CASSKLTGDGTEAFF. The CDR3 DNA reads TGCGCCAGCAGCAAATTAACAGGGGACGGCACTGAAGCTTTCTTT. V is TRBV5-1 and J is TRBJ1-1; 7 bases agree with TRBD1. V shed 4 bases and J 4 bases; nucleotides not matched to a gene: 10. From germline, CDR1 is SGHRS and CDR2 YFSETQ. This CDR3 contains 15 residues.

Many counts were recorded for this clonotype. At one end, the junction sequence differs from germline, possibly due to a read error. The rearrangement links TRBV6-1 to TRBJ1-1; D call uncertain. Germline-derived CDR1 and CDR2 are MNHNS and SASEGT. This CDR3 region has 14 residues. The CDR3 coding sequence is TGTGCCAGCAGGGAAGGGTCGACGAACACTGAAGCTTTCTTT. It translates to CASREGSTNTEAFF.

The V gene is TRBV25-1, the J gene TRBJ1-4, with TRBD1 as a possible D gene (5 bases). V lost 6 bases to trimming and J lost 7 bases, with 15 bases between them. The CDR3 contains 14 residues. Germline V gives CDR1 MGHDK, CDR2 SYGVNS. CDR3 DNA sequence: TGTGCCAGCAGCCTTCAGGGAGGGAGTGAAAAACTGTTTTTT. Translation: CASSLQGGSEKLFF.

The chain combines TRBV12-3 or TRBV12-4 with TRBJ2-3; weak D call: TRBD2 (6 bases). This CDR3 contains 16 residues. V was pared by 1 base and J by 0 bases, with 11 bases between. The CDR3 nucleotides read TGTGCCAGCAGTTTAGAAGCGGGCCTTAGCACAGATACGCAGTATTTT. It is translated as CASSLEAGLSTDTQYF.

The rearrangement uses TRBV29-1 and TRBJ2-7; 11 bases agree with TRBD2. V shed 7 bases and J 4 bases; nucleotides not matched to a gene: 9. From germline, CDR1 is SQVTM and CDR2 ANQGSEA. The CDR3 covers 14 residues. CDR3 coding DNA: TGCAGCGCTCAGAATCTAGCGGGGGGTTACGAGCAGTACTTC. Its translation is CSAQNLAGGYEQYF.

Many counts were recorded for this clonotype. This chain links TRBV3-1 with TRBJ1-2; D is unresolved. The CDR3 length is 19 residues. V was clipped by 0 bases and J by 1 base, with 21 bases between them. CDR1 and CDR2 from the germline V gene are LGHDT and YNNKEL (reference sequence). The CDR3 DNA follows: TGTGCCAGCAGCCAAGATCTTTGGTCGGGCCGGGGAGTTAACTATGGCTACACCTTC. As protein: CASSQDLWSGRGVNYGYTF.